The 4 T cell receptor beta chains reported below all come from one sample, sequenced in a study of radiotherapy plus CTLA-4 blockade in lung cancer. The data were produced by immunoSEQ multiplex PCR, yet TCRdb's version contains in-frame clones alone and is incomplete. There are about 94,000 clones in the sample; around 80% occur only once, and about 25% lies in the top ten. The material sequenced was peripheral blood, taken from a patient treated with radiotherapy plus ipilimumab. The receptors derive from a human donor with non-small cell lung cancer that progressed on radiotherapy plus ipilimumab.

This clone is labeled medium-sized (0.01 to 0.1%). V is TRBV28 and J is TRBJ1-3; D gene unclear. Trimming cost V 5 bases and J 1 base, with 18 bases left between them. Germline V gene sequence: CDR1 MDHEN, CDR2 SYDVKM. CDR3 length: 17 amino acids. For the CDR3, the DNA is TGTGCCAGCAGTCCGACCATTAGACCGAATTCTGGAAACACCATATATTTT. Its protein is CASSPTIRPNSGNTIYF. The full variable domain, completed using reference TRBV28 and TRBJ1-3, is DVKVTQSSRYLVKRTGEKVFLECVQDMDHENMFWYRQDPGLGLRLIYFSYDVKMKEKGDIPEGYSVSREKKERFSLILESASTNQTSMYLCASSPTIRPNSGNTIYFGEGSWLTVV.

V usage is TRBV9 and J usage is TRBJ1-2; D is undetermined. Germline V CDR1 and CDR2: SGDLS, YYNGEE. CDR3 length equals 11 residues. Trimming stripped 0 bases from V and 8 bases from J, with 5 bases between. CDR3 residues: CASSVGRGYTF. For the CDR3, the DNA is TGTGCCAGCAGCGTAGGGCGAGGCTACACCTTC. The full variable domain, rest sourced from reference TRBV9 and TRBJ1-2, is DSGVTQTPKHLITATGQRVTLRCSPRSGDLSVYWYQQSLDQGLQFLIQYYNGEERAKGNILERFSAQQFPDLHSELNLSSLELGDSALYFCASSVGRGYTFGSGTRLTVV.

This chain uses TRBV4-1 with TRBJ1-5; D unclear. CDR1 is MGHRA and CDR2 is YSYEKL in the germline V gene. Trimming left V 0 bases short and J 2 bases short, with 5 bases between. This CDR3 is built from 14 residues. The CDR3: CASSQDSGNQPQHF. In nucleotides, the CDR3 is TGCGCCAGCAGCCAAGATAGTGGCAATCAGCCCCAGCATTTT.

This chain uses TRBV9 with TRBJ2-7, with TRBD2 identical over 8 bases. CDR1 and CDR2 from the germline V gene are SGDLS and YYNGEE. CDR3 size: 13 residues. CDR3 amino acids: CASSVGPSTGLVV. The CDR3 nucleotides read TGTGCCAGCAGCGTAGGACCTTCGACGGGACTAGTAGTC.